This T cell receptor beta chain was retrieved from a study of T cell responses to AZD1222 COVID-19 vaccine. Study-wide results and caveats: Distributed over spike, vaccine-associated CD4 TCRs predominated at 160-218 and 743-854. The study reported that nearly half of spike-specific TCRs target unmutated variant regions.

Second-dose timings of about 4 or about 12 weeks were pooled. Profiled with immunoSEQ multiplex PCR; TCRdb holds only in-frame clones, not every one. The sample records 120,000 or so clones, about 86% being singletons. With respect to this clone: The antigen is unknown.

This CDR3 region has 13 residues. Trimming left V 5 bases short and J 3 bases short, with 8 bases between. Germline values: CDR1 SGHRS, CDR2 YFSETQ. The TCR originated in an adult who received the AZD1222 COVID-19 vaccine. Sample: peripheral blood, taken 28 days after the second AZD1222 dose. The chain carries TRBV5-1 and TRBJ1-4; D may be TRBD1 (6 bases). The CDR3 coding sequence is TGCGCCAGCAGGGGGGCCTCTAATGAAAAACTGTTTTTT. This encodes CASRGASNEKLFF.